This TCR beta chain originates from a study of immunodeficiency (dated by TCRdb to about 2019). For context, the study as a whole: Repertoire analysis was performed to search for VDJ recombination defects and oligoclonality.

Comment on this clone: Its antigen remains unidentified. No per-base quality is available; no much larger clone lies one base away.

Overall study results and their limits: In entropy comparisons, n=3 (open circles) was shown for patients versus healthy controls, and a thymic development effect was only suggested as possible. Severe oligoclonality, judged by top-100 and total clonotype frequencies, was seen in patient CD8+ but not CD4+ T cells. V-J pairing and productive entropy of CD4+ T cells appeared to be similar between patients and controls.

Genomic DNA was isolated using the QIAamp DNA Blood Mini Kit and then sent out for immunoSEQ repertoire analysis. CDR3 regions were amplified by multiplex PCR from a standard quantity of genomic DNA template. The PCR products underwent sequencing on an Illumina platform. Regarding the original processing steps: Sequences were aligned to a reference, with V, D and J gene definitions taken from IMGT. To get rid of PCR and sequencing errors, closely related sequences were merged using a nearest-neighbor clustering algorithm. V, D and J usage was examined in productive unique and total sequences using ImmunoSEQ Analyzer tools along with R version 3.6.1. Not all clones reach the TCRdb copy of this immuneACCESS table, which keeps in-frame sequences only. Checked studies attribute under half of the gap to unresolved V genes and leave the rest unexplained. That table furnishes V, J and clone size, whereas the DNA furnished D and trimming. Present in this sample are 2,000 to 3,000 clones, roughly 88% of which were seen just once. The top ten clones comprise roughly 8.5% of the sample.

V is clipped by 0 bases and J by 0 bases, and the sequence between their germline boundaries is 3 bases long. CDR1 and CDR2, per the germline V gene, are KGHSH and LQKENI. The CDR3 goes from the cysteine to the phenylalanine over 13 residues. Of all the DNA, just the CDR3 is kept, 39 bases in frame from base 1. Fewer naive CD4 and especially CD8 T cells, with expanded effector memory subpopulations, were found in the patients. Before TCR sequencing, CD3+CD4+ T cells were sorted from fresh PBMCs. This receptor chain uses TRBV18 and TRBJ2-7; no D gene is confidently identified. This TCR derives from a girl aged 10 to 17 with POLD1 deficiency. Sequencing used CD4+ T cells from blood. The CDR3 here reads CASSPPDSYEQYF. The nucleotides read TGTGCCAGCTCACCACCAGACTCCTACGAGCAGTACTTC.